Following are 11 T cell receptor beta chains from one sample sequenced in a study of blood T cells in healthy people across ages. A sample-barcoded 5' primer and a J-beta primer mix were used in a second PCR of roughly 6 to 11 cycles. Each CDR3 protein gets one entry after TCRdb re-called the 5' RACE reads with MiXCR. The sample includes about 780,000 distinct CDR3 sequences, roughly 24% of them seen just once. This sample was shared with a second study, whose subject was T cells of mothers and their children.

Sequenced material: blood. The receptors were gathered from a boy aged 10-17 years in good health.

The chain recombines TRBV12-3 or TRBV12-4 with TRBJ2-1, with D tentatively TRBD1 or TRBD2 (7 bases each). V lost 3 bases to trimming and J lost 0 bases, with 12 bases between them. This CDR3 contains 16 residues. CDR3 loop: CASSFPGGGSYNEQFF. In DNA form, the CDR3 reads TGTGCCAGCAGTTTCCCAGGGGGGGGCTCCTACAATGAGCAGTTCTTC.

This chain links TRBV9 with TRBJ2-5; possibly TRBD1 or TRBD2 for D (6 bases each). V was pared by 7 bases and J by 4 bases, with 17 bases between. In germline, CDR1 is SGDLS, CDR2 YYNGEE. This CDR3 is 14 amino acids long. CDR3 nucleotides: TGTGCCAGCTCAGGGGAGGACGGAGGAGAGACCCAGTACTTC. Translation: CASSGEDGGETQYF.

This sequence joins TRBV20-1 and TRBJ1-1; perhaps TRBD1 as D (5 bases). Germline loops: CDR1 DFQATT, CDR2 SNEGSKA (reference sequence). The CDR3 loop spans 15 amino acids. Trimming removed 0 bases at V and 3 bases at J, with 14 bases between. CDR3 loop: CSARDLGRVDTEAFF. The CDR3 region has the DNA TGCAGTGCTAGAGATCTCGGCAGGGTTGACACTGAAGCTTTCTTT.

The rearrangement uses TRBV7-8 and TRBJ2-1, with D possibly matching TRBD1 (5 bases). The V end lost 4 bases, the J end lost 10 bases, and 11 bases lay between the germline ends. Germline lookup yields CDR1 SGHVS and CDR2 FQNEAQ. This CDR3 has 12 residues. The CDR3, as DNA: TGTGCCAGCAGCTCGGACAACGCGGAGCAGTTCTTC. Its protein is CASSSDNAEQFF.

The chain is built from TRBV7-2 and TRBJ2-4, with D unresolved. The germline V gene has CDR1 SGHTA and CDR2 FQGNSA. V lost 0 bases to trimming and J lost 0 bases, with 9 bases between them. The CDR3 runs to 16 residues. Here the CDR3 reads CASSLAGSLAKNIQYF. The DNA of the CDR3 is TGTGCCAGCAGCTTAGCGGGAAGTTTAGCCAAAAACATTCAGTACTTC.

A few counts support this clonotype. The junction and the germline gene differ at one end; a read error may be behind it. The CDR3 DNA reads as TGTGCCGGTAGTATCCGAACAGGGGGCTCCTACAATGAGCAGTTCTTC. This sequence encodes CAGSIRTGGSYNEQFF. V gene TRBV19 combines with J gene TRBJ2-1; 8 bases line up with TRBD1. This CDR3 comprises 16 residues. Germline CDR1 reads LNHDA; CDR2 reads SQIVND (reference sequence).

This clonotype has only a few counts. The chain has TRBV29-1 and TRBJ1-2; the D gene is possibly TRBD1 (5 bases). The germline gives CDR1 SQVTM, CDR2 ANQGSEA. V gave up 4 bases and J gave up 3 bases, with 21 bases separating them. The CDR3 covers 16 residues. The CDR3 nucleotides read TGCAGCGTTGTCTCGTCCGTCTCGGGGGTCGACTATGGCTACACCTTC. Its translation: CSVVSSVSGVDYGYTF.

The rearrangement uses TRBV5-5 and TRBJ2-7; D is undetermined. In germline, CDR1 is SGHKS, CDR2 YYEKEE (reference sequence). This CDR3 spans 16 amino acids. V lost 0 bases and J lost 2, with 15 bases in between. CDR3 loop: CASSLAGPARPYEQYF. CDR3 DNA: TGTGCCAGCAGCTTGGCTGGCCCGGCAAGGCCCTACGAGCAGTACTTC.

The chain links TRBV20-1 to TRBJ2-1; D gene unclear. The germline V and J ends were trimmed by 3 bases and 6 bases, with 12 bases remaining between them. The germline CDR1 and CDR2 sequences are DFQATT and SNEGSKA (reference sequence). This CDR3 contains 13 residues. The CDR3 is CSASTLRPNEQFF. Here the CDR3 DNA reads TGCAGTGCTAGTACTCTGCGCCCCAATGAGCAGTTCTTC.

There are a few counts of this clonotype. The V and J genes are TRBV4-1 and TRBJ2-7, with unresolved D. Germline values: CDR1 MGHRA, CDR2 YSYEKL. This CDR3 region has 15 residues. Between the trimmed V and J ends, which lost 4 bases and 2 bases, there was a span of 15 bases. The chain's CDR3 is CASSPDLKRAYEQYF. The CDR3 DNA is TGCGCCAGCAGCCCGGACCTTAAAAGGGCCTACGAGCAGTACTTC.

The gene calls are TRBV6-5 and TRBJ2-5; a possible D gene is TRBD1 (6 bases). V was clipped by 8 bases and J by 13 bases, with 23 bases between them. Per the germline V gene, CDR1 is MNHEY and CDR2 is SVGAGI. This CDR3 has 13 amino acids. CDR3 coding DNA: TGTGCCAGCGGACTTGACAGGCTGAGTTTCCCGTACTTC. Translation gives CASGLDRLSFPYF.